This entry lists 27 T cell receptor beta chains sequenced from one sample in a study of spatial heterogeneity in lung cancer (dated by TCRdb to 2018 to 2020). Library construction relied on 5' RACE. Sequencing used a NextSeq 500. The raw public data were reprocessed by TCRdb itself: fastp quality trimming at Q25, MiXCR clonotype calling, in-frame beta chains only. Duplicate CDR3 protein sequences are folded into a single record with the most common DNA and genes. The table for this sample lists under 100,000 distinct CDR3 sequences; about 9.4% of them were counted only once. The ten largest clones capture 6.9% of the sample. In the paper's terms, the time point label means: sample taken at primary tumor resection. TCR sequencing used whole RNA extracted from tumor and nontumor lung tissue, or from cryopreserved PBMC samples, without cell sorting. The material was PBMCs, obtained at surgery. The receptors shown here come from a male donor with early-stage non-small cell lung cancer.

The chain combines TRBV28 with TRBJ2-3; D gene unclear. V was cut by 4 bases and J by 3 bases, with 14 bases left in between. The germline CDR1 and CDR2 sequences are MDHEN and SYDVKM. The CDR3 extends over 15 amino acids. The CDR3 is CASSSPEVGTDTQYF. CDR3 sequence (DNA): TGTGCCAGCAGTTCTCCCGAAGTTGGAACAGATACGCAGTATTTT.

This clonotype was counted ten times or more. V is TRBV12-3 or TRBV12-4 and J is TRBJ2-3; 8 bases map to TRBD1. The V segment lost 5 bases and the J segment 0 bases; nucleotides outside the gene matches: 1. The CDR3 is made up of 14 amino acids. CDR3 protein: CASSDRGSTDTQYF. The CDR3 DNA is TGTGCCAGCAGTGACAGGGGTAGCACAGATACGCAGTATTTT.

Ten or more counts support this clonotype. The chain has TRBV11-2 and TRBJ2-1; D possibly corresponds to TRBD2 (5 bases). V was cut by 5 bases and J by 4 bases, with 18 bases left in between. This CDR3 has 16 residues. Germline lookup yields CDR1 SGHAT and CDR2 FQNNGV. CDR3 loop: CASSRGQSLNYNEQFF. DNA of the CDR3: TGTGCCAGCAGCCGAGGGCAGAGTCTAAATTACAATGAGCAGTTCTTC.

This clonotype showed up many times. The rearrangement links TRBV5-1 to TRBJ2-2; D possibly corresponds to TRBD2 (6 bases). V shed 3 bases and J shed 1 base, with 13 bases lying between them. The length of the CDR3 is 16 residues. The germline CDR1 and CDR2 sequences are SGHRS and YFSETQ. The CDR3 nucleotides are TGCGCCAGCAGCTACGGGACTCGGGAGAACACCGGGGAGCTGTTTTTT. Protein product: CASSYGTRENTGELFF.

This chain connects TRBV25-1 to TRBJ2-5; D might be TRBD2 (5 bases). V was shortened by 1 base and J by 5 bases, with 11 bases between the two germline ends. The CDR3 has 14 amino acids. Looked up from germline, CDR1 is MGHDK and CDR2 is SYGVNS. The CDR3 DNA reads TGTGCCAGCAGTGAATCGGTTAGCGCGGAGACCCAGTACTTC. This sequence encodes CASSESVSAETQYF.

This clonotype was found many times. The CDR3 nucleotides read TGTGCCAGCAGTCTCGGGACAGGGAATGAAAAACTGTTTTTT. It translates to CASSLGTGNEKLFF. V and J are TRBV12-3 or TRBV12-4 and TRBJ1-4; 9 bases are a match to TRBD1. Trimming cost V 5 bases and J 5 bases; bases outside gene matches: 3. The CDR3 consists of 14 residues.

This clonotype was counted only a few times. The rearrangement uses TRBV5-6 and TRBJ2-3, with D unresolved. CDR1 and CDR2 (germline): SGHDT, YYEEEE. Trimming pared 0 bases from V and 4 bases from J, leaving 12 bases between. This CDR3 is 15 amino acids long. The CDR3 coding sequence is TGTGCCAGCAGCTTGGGGGCCTTGATCTCAGATACGCAGTATTTT. It encodes CASSLGALISDTQYF.

This clonotype was observed at least ten times. The rearrangement links TRBV27 to TRBJ2-7; TRBD1 matches at 8 bases. From germline, CDR1 is MNHEY and CDR2 SMNVEV (reference sequence). The junction had 6 bases not matched to a gene; V was cut back by 0 bases and J by 5 bases. This CDR3 comprises 15 residues. In DNA form, the CDR3 reads TGTGCCAGCAGTTTATCCCTGGACAGGGCCCACGAGCAGTACTTC. Translated, it gives CASSLSLDRAHEQYF.

This clonotype was detected ten times or more. The gene calls are TRBV2 and TRBJ2-1; TRBD1 aligns across 7 bases. V dropped 10 bases and J dropped 4; count of bases not matched to a gene: 10. Germline V gives CDR1 SNHLY, CDR2 FYNNEI. This CDR3 has 14 residues. Here the CDR3 reads CATRGQVEYNEQFF. The CDR3, as DNA: TGTGCCACCCGCGGACAGGTTGAGTACAATGAGCAGTTCTTC.

The chain uses TRBV20-1 and TRBJ2-2; 8 bases line up with TRBD1. CDR1 and CDR2 (germline): DFQATT, SNEGSKA (reference sequence). Trimming cost V 6 bases and J 3 bases; bases outside gene matches: 9. The CDR3 runs to 15 residues. Here the CDR3 reads CSAWTGMGDTGELFF. The CDR3, as DNA: TGCAGTGCGTGGACAGGGATGGGGGACACCGGGGAGCTGTTTTTT.

This clonotype was seen ten or more times. V is TRBV24-1 and J is TRBJ2-3, with D tentatively TRBD1 (5 bases). Trimming took 7 bases from V and 0 from J, leaving 10 bases between them. The germline CDR1 and CDR2 sequences are KGHDR and SFDVKD. CDR3 size: 14 residues. CDR3 amino acids: CATSDSFSTDTQYF. For the CDR3, the DNA is TGTGCCACCAGCGACAGTTTCAGCACAGATACGCAGTATTTT.

The table lists this clonotype with many counts. J is TRBJ2-7 and V is TRBV9; D uncertain. The CDR3 is 10 amino acids. The V gene lost 6 bases and the J gene lost 4 bases, with 5 bases spanning the gap. Germline loops: CDR1 SGDLS, CDR2 YYNGEE. The CDR3 sequence: CASKSYEQYF. DNA of the CDR3: TGTGCCAGCAAGTCGTACGAGCAGTACTTC.

V usage is TRBV21-1 and J usage is TRBJ2-7; the table's D call, TRBD2, has no DNA check behind it. TRBV21-1 is listed as a pseudogene. The CDR3 totals 15 residues. Here the CDR3 DNA reads TGTGCCAGCAGCAATAGCGGGAGGGCCGTGTACGAGCAGTACTTC. Its protein product is CASSNSGRAVYEQYF.

Ten or more counts support this clonotype. In nucleotides, the CDR3 is TGTGCCAGCAGCCAAACACAGGGTTGGCAGCCCCAGCATTTT. This encodes CASSQTQGWQPQHF. The V and J genes are TRBV3-1 and TRBJ1-5; D perhaps matches TRBD1 (6 bases). Looked up from germline, CDR1 is LGHDT and CDR2 is YNNKEL (reference sequence). V lost 2 bases to trimming and J lost 7 bases, with 12 bases between them. This CDR3 comprises 14 residues.

There are many counts of this clonotype. This rearrangement joins TRBV24-1 to TRBJ1-1; D is undetermined. CDR1 is KGHDR, CDR2 SFDVKD, per germline. The CDR3 consists of 13 residues. V was trimmed by 5 bases and J by 4 bases, leaving 10 bases between them. Here the CDR3 DNA reads TGTGCCACCAGTGTCAGAGGCAGCACTGAAGCTTTCTTT. Amino acid sequence: CATSVRGSTEAFF.

This clonotype turned up a few times. V usage is TRBV7-2 and J usage is TRBJ1-1; 11 bases line up with TRBD1. The CDR3 contains 14 residues. V dropped 3 bases and J dropped 7; count of bases not matched to a gene: 4. Germline-derived CDR1 and CDR2 are SGHTA and FQGNSA. This chain's CDR3 is CASSFRTGGGEAFF. As DNA, the CDR3 is TGTGCCAGCAGCTTTCGGACAGGGGGCGGTGAAGCTTTCTTT.

This clonotype was picked up a small number of times. The chain couples TRBV6-5 to TRBJ2-7; unclear D gene. CDR1 and CDR2 (germline): MNHEY, SVGAGI. This CDR3 comprises 13 residues. V was clipped by 4 bases and J by 0 bases, with 7 bases between them. The CDR3 DNA sequence: TGTGCCAGCAGTTCCTCCTTCTCCTACGAGCAGTACTTC. It yields the protein CASSSSFSYEQYF.

Notes on this clonotype: A read error may explain this, as a much larger clone is one base away. The chain couples TRBV28 to TRBJ2-3; D ambiguous. Per germline, CDR1 MDHEN and CDR2 SYDVKM. The CDR3 totals 11 residues. This chain's CDR3 is CAGSRRDTQYF. The CDR3 DNA sequence: TGTGCCGGCAGTCGTCGGGATACGCAGTATTTT.

This clonotype occurred many times. The rearrangement links TRBV5-4 to TRBJ2-5, with 8 positions matching TRBD1. Losses at the gene ends were 4 bases for V and 4 bases for J; bases not matched to a gene: 6. CDR1 SGHNT and CDR2 YYREEE come from the germline V gene (reference sequence). The CDR3 consists of 14 residues. This chain's CDR3 is CASSVGQGIETQYF. Written as DNA, the CDR3 is TGTGCCAGCAGCGTTGGACAGGGAATAGAGACCCAGTACTTC.

This clonotype was seen repeatedly, ten times or more. The V call is TRBV5-4, the J call TRBJ2-2, with TRBD2 matching 8 bases. The CDR3 loop spans 15 amino acids. The germline CDR1 and CDR2 sequences are SGHNT and YYREEE (reference sequence). The trim removed 7 bases at V and 3 bases at J, leaving 8 bases unmatched. The CDR3 region has the DNA TGTGCCAGCGGTCAAAGCGGGGGCTACACCGGGGAGCTGTTTTTT. Translated: CASGQSGGYTGELFF.

This clonotype was recorded at least ten times. The CDR3 DNA reads as TGTGCCAGCAGTCCCCCCCCTGCATACGAGCAGTACTTC. Translated, it gives CASSPPPAYEQYF. J is TRBJ2-7 and V is TRBV28; no firm D call. Between the trimmed V and J ends, which lost 5 bases and 4 bases, there was a span of 12 bases. Germline V lookup: CDR1 MDHEN, CDR2 SYDVKM. There are 13 residues in the CDR3.

This clonotype was counted ten times or more. The chain is built from TRBV3-1 and TRBJ2-7; the match to TRBD2 covers 8 bases. Germline CDR1 and CDR2: LGHDT and YNNKEL (reference sequence). J was trimmed by 5 bases and V by 1 base; bases with no gene match: 4. This CDR3 is 14 amino acids long. CDR3 coding DNA: TGTGCCAGCAGCCAAGTTTCAGCGGGAGACGAGCAGTACTTC. This translates into CASSQVSAGDEQYF.

This clonotype appeared many times. This rearrangement joins TRBV5-1 to TRBJ2-5; D gene ambiguous. The CDR3 is made up of 11 amino acids. Trimming took 0 bases from V and 5 from J, leaving 2 bases between them. Per the germline V gene, CDR1 is SGHRS and CDR2 is YFSETQ. CDR3 protein: CASSLDETQYF. CDR3 DNA: TGCGCCAGCAGCTTGGACGAGACCCAGTACTTC.

This clonotype was counted between two and nine times. Here the CDR3 reads CSVDGVTSTDTQYF. DNA for the CDR3: TGCAGCGTTGATGGAGTTACTAGCACAGATACGCAGTATTTT. J is TRBJ2-3 and V is TRBV29-1; D is undetermined. Trimming cost V 3 bases and J 0 bases, with 10 bases left between them. The CDR3 loop spans 14 amino acids. Germline assignment: CDR1 SQVTM and CDR2 ANQGSEA.

This clonotype was seen a handful of times. The chain links TRBV4-1 to TRBJ2-5; TRBD2 matches at 7 bases. The CDR3 is made up of 16 amino acids. J lost 3 bases, V lost 1 base, and 8 bases had no gene match. Germline V gene sequence: CDR1 MGHRA, CDR2 YSYEKL. CDR3 protein: CASSQGLARREETQYF. The CDR3 DNA follows: TGCGCCAGCAGCCAAGGACTAGCCCGAAGGGAAGAGACCCAGTACTTC.

This clonotype turned up a few times. This chain uses TRBV2 with TRBJ2-1, with 11 bases identical to TRBD2. Germline assignment: CDR1 SNHLY and CDR2 FYNNEI. The CDR3 has 17 amino acids. Trimming removed 6 bases from V and 7 bases from J; junction bases left unmatched: 14. CDR3 DNA: TGTGCCAGCAGGGGGCGGGCTAGCGGGAGGAGGGAGAATGAGCAGTTCTTC. This sequence encodes CASRGRASGRRENEQFF.

With regard to this clonotype: Relative to the germline gene, one junction end is altered; a read error may explain this. The gene calls are TRBV28 and TRBJ2-7; TRBD1 might be the D (7 bases). The CDR3 totals 14 residues. CDR1 is MDHEN and CDR2 is SYDVKM in the germline V gene. DNA of the CDR3: TGTGCCAGCACCAAAGCAGGGGGGACCTACGAGCAATACTTC. Its translation: CASTKAGGTYEQYF.